Below, 32 T cell receptor beta chains from the same sample are listed, as sequenced in a study of cytomegalovirus exposure and HLA in healthy donors. Primers: 60 Vbeta forward and 13 Jbeta reverse. Sequencing was performed with immunoSEQ multiplex PCR; in TCRdb, only in-frame clones are kept and a portion is missing. The table has 90,000 to 140,000 clones, about 83% seen once; the top ten hold under 6.5%. The sample was PBMCs. All receptors derive from a man aged 18 to 29 in good health and CMV-seronegative.

The chain recombines TRBV27 with TRBJ2-1; TRBD2 matches 10 bases. The junction had 7 bases not matched to a gene; V was cut back by 0 bases and J by 8 bases. CDR1 and CDR2 from the germline V gene are MNHEY and SMNVEV (reference sequence). This CDR3 comprises 16 residues. This chain's CDR3 is CASSLSELAGVDEQFF. In DNA form, the CDR3 reads TGTGCCAGCAGTTTATCGGAGCTAGCGGGAGTTGATGAGCAGTTCTTC.

Worth noting for this clone: Mismatch with germline at one junction end may stem from a read error. CDR3 sequence: CASSLALTGNIGELFF. Written as DNA, the CDR3 is TGTGCCAGCAGCTTAGCGTTAACGGGGAACATCGGGGAGCTGTTTTTT. This rearrangement joins TRBV7-9 to TRBJ2-2, with D tentatively TRBD2 (5 bases). CDR1 SEHNR and CDR2 FQNEAQ come from the germline V gene (reference sequence). The length of the CDR3 is 16 residues. Based on the CDR3 plus reference TRBV7-9 and TRBJ2-2, the full variable domain is DTGVSQNPRHKITKRGQNVTFRCDPISEHNRLYWYRQTLGQGPEFLTYFQNEAQLEKSRLLSDRFSAERPKGSFSTLEIQRTEQGDSAMYLCASSLALTGNIGELFFGEGSRLTVL.

The V call is TRBV5-4, the J call TRBJ2-1, with 7 positions matching TRBD2. The CDR3 has 11 amino acids. Germline V gene sequence: CDR1 SGHNT, CDR2 YYREEE (reference sequence). The ends lost 2 bases at V and 13 bases at J; junction bases unmatched: 3. The CDR3, as DNA: TGTGCCAGCAGCTTCAGGACTAGACAGTTCTTC. Residues: CASSFRTRQFF. Variable domain in full (rest from reference TRBV5-4 and TRBJ2-1): ETGVTQSPTHLIKTRGQQVTLRCSSQSGHNTVSWYQQALGQGPQFIFQYYREEENGRGNFPPRFSGLQFPNYSSELNVNALELDDSALYLCASSFRTRQFFGPGTRLTVL.

This clone was detected only a few times. CDR3 sequence (DNA): TGTGCCAGCAGTTACTCGGGCAGCTTGAACTATGGCTACACCTTC. Its translation is CASSYSGSLNYGYTF. V gene TRBV6-5 combines with J gene TRBJ1-2; no firm D call. With 0 bases removed from V and 2 bases from J, the gap between germline ends came to 10 bases. Germline V lookup: CDR1 MNHEY, CDR2 SVGAGI. The CDR3 totals 15 residues.

Only a few counts were recorded for this clone. The chain uses TRBV28 and TRBJ1-5; D uncertain. There are 11 residues in the CDR3. CDR1 and CDR2 from the germline V gene are MDHEN and SYDVKM. Trimming pared 5 bases from V and 4 bases from J, leaving 3 bases between. The DNA for the CDR3 is TGTGCCAGCAGTATAAATCAGCCCCAGCATTTT. Translating it yields CASSINQPQHF.

The chain employs TRBV4-1 and TRBJ2-7; 7 bases are shared with TRBD2. Germline trimming cut 0 bases from V and 4 bases from J; bases unmatched to any gene: 9. This CDR3 has 16 residues. Looked up from germline, CDR1 is MGHRA and CDR2 is YSYEKL. The DNA for the CDR3 is TGCGCCAGCAGCCAAGATTTCGGGGAGGGTAGGTACGAGCAGTACTTC. Its translation: CASSQDFGEGRYEQYF.

The V call is TRBV2, the J call TRBJ2-3; TRBD1 agrees at 10 bases. The CDR3 covers 14 residues. CDR1 SNHLY and CDR2 FYNNEI come from the germline V gene. The V and J ends lost 9 bases and 6 bases, in that order; junction bases with no gene match: 9. This chain's CDR3 is CASTDRGRTDTQYF. CDR3 DNA: TGTGCCAGTACCGACAGGGGGCGGACGGATACGCAGTATTTT. Variable domain in full (rest from reference TRBV2 and TRBJ2-3): EPEVTQTPSHQVTQMGQEVILRCVPISNHLYFYWYRQILGQKVEFLVSFYNNEISEKSEIFDDQFSVERPDGSNFTLKIRSTKLEDSAMYFCASTDRGRTDTQYFGPGTRLTVL.

This chain uses TRBV29-1 with TRBJ2-7, with 11 bases aligning to TRBD1. Germline loops: CDR1 SQVTM, CDR2 ANQGSEA. With V trimmed by 4 bases and J by 2 bases, 4 bases remained unmatched. The CDR3 totals 14 residues. For the CDR3, the DNA is TGCAGCGTTGTCCCGGGACAGGGGGCCTACGAGCAGTACTTC. Translated: CSVVPGQGAYEQYF.

This chain connects TRBV11-2 to TRBJ2-7, with 9 nucleotides matching TRBD2. The V segment lost 1 base and the J segment 6 bases; nucleotides outside the gene matches: 4. Germline V lookup: CDR1 SGHAT, CDR2 FQNNGV. The CDR3 runs to 14 residues. CDR3 in amino acids: CASSLAGLAPEQYF. CDR3 nucleotide sequence: TGTGCCAGCAGCTTAGCAGGACTAGCGCCCGAGCAGTACTTC.

The chain links TRBV29-1 to TRBJ1-2; the D gene is possibly TRBD1 (6 bases). This CDR3 spans 12 amino acids. Trimming pared 4 bases from V and 7 bases from J, leaving 13 bases between. Germline CDR1 reads SQVTM; CDR2 reads ANQGSEA. CDR3 region: CSVGTQGFGYTF. Written as DNA, the CDR3 is TGCAGCGTTGGGACCCAGGGGTTTGGCTACACCTTC.

V and J are TRBV21-1 and TRBJ2-4; no check of the table's D call, TRBD2, against the DNA was made. TRBV21-1 is a pseudogene. The CDR3 extends over 19 amino acids. CDR3 coding DNA: TGTGCCAGCAGCAAAGTTTCGAAATTGCAAGCTTTGGCCAAAAACATTCAGTACTTC. Translation gives CASSKVSKLQALAKNIQYF.

The J gene is TRBJ1-3, the V gene TRBV28; 7 bases agree with TRBD1. Per germline, CDR1 MDHEN and CDR2 SYDVKM. This CDR3 contains 15 residues. V shed 3 bases and J 2 bases; nucleotides not matched to a gene: 4. This chain's CDR3 is CASSLAGGTGNTIYF. DNA for the CDR3: TGTGCCAGCAGTTTGGCAGGGGGAACTGGAAACACCATATATTTT.

The rearrangement joins TRBV6-5 to TRBJ2-5; no clear D gene. The germline V gene encodes CDR1 MNHEY and CDR2 SVGAGI. The CDR3 covers 11 residues. V was shortened by 6 bases and J by 5 bases, with 7 bases between the two germline ends. The CDR3 sequence is CASSARETQYF. CDR3 nucleotide sequence: TGTGCCAGCAGCGCTCGGGAGACCCAGTACTTC.

This chain connects TRBV2 to TRBJ1-1, with TRBD1 matching over 9 bases. V was pared by 5 bases and J by 6 bases, with 7 bases of the junction left unmatched. The CDR3 sequence is 14 residues long. Germline V lookup: CDR1 SNHLY, CDR2 FYNNEI. CDR3 sequence reads: CASSWTGESAEAFF. The CDR3 DNA reads as TGTGCCAGCAGTTGGACAGGGGAGTCAGCTGAAGCTTTCTTT.

The chain couples TRBV6-7 to TRBJ2-3, with 8 bases that match TRBD2. TRBV6-7 is known as an ORF, though its function is uncertain. Trimming took 2 bases from V and 7 from J; bases not matched to a gene: 17. CDR3 length: 18 residues. CDR3 bases: TGTGCCAGCAGTTACGACCACAGCGGGAGTGCCCCGAAAAATACGCAGTATTTT. It encodes CASSYDHSGSAPKNTQYF.

This clone was detected once. V usage is TRBV29-1 and J usage is TRBJ2-2; possibly TRBD2 for D (6 bases). The CDR3 loop spans 15 amino acids. The V end was cut by 6 bases, the J end by 3 bases, with 17 bases between. Germline CDR1 is SQVTM and CDR2 is ANQGSEA. The CDR3 is CSVRGGRFDTGELFF. In nucleotides, the CDR3 is TGCAGCGTGCGTGGGGGGAGGTTTGACACCGGGGAGCTGTTTTTT.

V is TRBV27 and J is TRBJ1-2, with 8 bases identical to TRBD1. CDR3 length: 14 amino acids. V shed 3 bases, J shed 7 bases, and the junction held 7 bases outside the gene matches. Germline V lookup: CDR1 MNHEY, CDR2 SMNVEV (reference sequence). CDR3 loop: CASSFGSGGFGYTF. The CDR3 DNA sequence: TGTGCCAGCAGTTTTGGGTCAGGGGGCTTTGGCTACACCTTC.

Remarks on this clone: One end of the junction fails to match germline, which may point to a read error. The V call is TRBV7-9, the J call TRBJ1-1, with a weak D call TRBD1 (5 bases). Germline V gives CDR1 SEHNR, CDR2 FQNEAQ (reference sequence). The CDR3 has 11 residues. DNA of the CDR3: TGTTCCAGCAGAGCGGGGGTTGAAGCTTTCTTT. Protein sequence: CSSRAGVEAFF.

CDR3: CASSSGQDYGYTF. The DNA of the CDR3 is TGTGCCAGCAGCTCCGGACAGGACTATGGCTACACCTTC. J is TRBJ1-2 and V is TRBV14; 7 bases fit TRBD1. Germline CDR1 reads SGHDN; CDR2 reads FVKESK. The CDR3 has 13 amino acids. V dropped 5 bases and J dropped 3; count of bases not matched to a gene: 3.

CDR3 protein: CASSQAAGSQPQHF. The CDR3 nucleotides read TGCGCCAGCAGCCAAGCAGCGGGGAGTCAGCCCCAGCATTTT. V usage is TRBV4-1 and J usage is TRBJ1-5; no definite D call. This CDR3 has 14 amino acids. Germline V gene lookup returns CDR1 MGHRA and CDR2 YSYEKL. Trimming stripped 1 base from V and 6 bases from J, with 10 bases between.

This clone appeared a few times. A read error may produce the germline difference seen at one junction end. The chain carries TRBV7-7 and TRBJ2-7; a weak D match, TRBD1 (6 bases). Germline lookup yields CDR1 SSHAT and CDR2 FNYEAQ (reference sequence). The CDR3 extends over 14 amino acids. CDR3 DNA sequence: TGTGCTAGCAGCTATGGGGGCAGGGGAGACGAGCAGTACTTC. This encodes CASSYGGRGDEQYF.

The CDR3 coding sequence is TGTGCCAGCAGTTACTCCCAGGGATTAGGCTACACCTTC. Translated, it gives CASSYSQGLGYTF. The chain carries TRBV6-6 and TRBJ1-2, with D perhaps TRBD1 (5 bases). V lost 0 bases, J lost 8 bases, and 10 bases lay in between. The CDR3 sequence is 13 residues long. The germline gives CDR1 MNHNY, CDR2 SVGAGI (reference sequence).

This chain connects TRBV7-2 to TRBJ1-5; 7 bases are a match to TRBD1. Germline V lookup: CDR1 SGHTA, CDR2 FQGNSA. V lost 6 bases, J lost 4 bases, and 9 bases stayed unmatched. The CDR3 contains 15 residues. The CDR3 here is CASSLTLDRNQPQHF. CDR3 coding DNA: TGTGCCAGCAGTCTAACTTTGGACAGGAATCAGCCCCAGCATTTT.

The chain uses TRBV10-3 and TRBJ1-1; D not certain. This CDR3 region has 16 residues. V was shortened by 0 bases and J by 6 bases, with 17 bases between the two germline ends. Germline V gene lookup returns CDR1 ENHRY and CDR2 SYGVKD. The CDR3 protein is CAISESSGEWEAEAFF. For the CDR3, the DNA is TGTGCCATCAGTGAGTCGAGCGGGGAGTGGGAGGCTGAAGCTTTCTTT.

V and J are TRBV29-1 and TRBJ2-1, with 10 bases identical to TRBD2. This CDR3 comprises 13 residues. V lost 4 bases, J lost 6 bases, and 3 bases stayed unmatched. Germline values: CDR1 SQVTM, CDR2 ANQGSEA. In nucleotides, the CDR3 is TGCAGCGTTGGGACTAGCGGTTTCAATGAGCAGTTCTTC. Translating it yields CSVGTSGFNEQFF.

The V gene is TRBV2, the J gene TRBJ1-1; possibly TRBD1 for D (5 bases). CDR1 SNHLY and CDR2 FYNNEI come from the germline V gene. V lost 6 bases to trimming and J lost 8 bases, with 16 bases between them. The CDR3 covers 13 residues. CDR3 nucleotides: TGTGCCAGCAGGGAGACAGTCGCCCTCGAAGCTTTCTTT. It codes for CASRETVALEAFF.

The chain employs TRBV10-3 and TRBJ1-1, with D perhaps TRBD1 (5 bases). The germline gives CDR1 ENHRY, CDR2 SYGVKD. CDR3 length: 12 amino acids. V was clipped by 10 bases and J by 3 bases, with 12 bases between them. CDR3 DNA: TGTGCCAGCAGGGCCCTTGACACTGAAGCTTTCTTT. Protein sequence: CASRALDTEAFF.

The V and J genes are TRBV7-9 and TRBJ1-4; D is perhaps TRBD1 (5 bases). The CDR3 length is 14 residues. The germline CDR1 and CDR2 sequences are SEHNR and FQNEAQ (reference sequence). V gave up 5 bases and J gave up 6 bases, with 13 bases separating them. Here the CDR3 DNA reads TGTGCCAGCAGCCAGGCAGGGTTGCATGAAAAACTGTTTTTT. Protein product: CASSQAGLHEKLFF.

A few counts support this clone. This chain connects TRBV19 to TRBJ2-1, with TRBD2 as a possible D gene (6 bases). The V gene lost 9 bases and the J gene lost 8 bases, with 20 bases spanning the gap. Germline-derived CDR1 and CDR2 are LNHDA and SQIVND (reference sequence). This CDR3 has 14 amino acids. This CDR3 reads CASRDSSAQDEQFF. Written as DNA, the CDR3 is TGTGCCAGCCGGGACTCAAGTGCACAGGATGAGCAGTTCTTC. Using reference TRBV19 and TRBJ2-1 for the parts outside the CDR3, the full variable domain is DGGITQSPKYLFRKEGQNVTLSCEQNLNHDAMYWYRQDPGQGLRLIYYSQIVNDFQKGDIAEGYSVSREKKESFPLTVTSAQKNPTAFYLCASRDSSAQDEQFFGPGTRLTVL.

The gene calls are TRBV18 and TRBJ2-7; TRBD2 is a possible D gene (6 bases). This CDR3 spans 13 amino acids. CDR1 and CDR2 from the germline V gene are KGHSH and LQKENI. V lost 3 bases and J lost 6, with 12 bases in between. Here the CDR3 DNA reads TGTGCCAGCTCACCTGCGCGGCGGGGCGAGCAGTACTTC. As protein: CASSPARRGEQYF.

V and J are TRBV6-5 and TRBJ2-5; TRBD2 is a possible D gene (6 bases). V shed 5 bases and J shed 4 bases, with 8 bases lying between them. Germline-derived CDR1 and CDR2 are MNHEY and SVGAGI. The CDR3 runs to 12 residues. The CDR3 here is CASSTRGETQYF. CDR3 nucleotides: TGTGCCAGCAGTACGCGGGGAGAGACCCAGTACTTC.

The chain is built from TRBV7-8 and TRBJ2-7; D remains unclear. Trimming left V 5 bases short and J 5 bases short, with 13 bases between. Germline V CDR1 and CDR2: SGHVS, FQNEAQ. The CDR3 has 13 amino acids. The chain's CDR3 is CASSPNLPNEQYF. The CDR3 nucleotides read TGTGCCAGCAGCCCGAATCTACCCAACGAGCAGTACTTC.